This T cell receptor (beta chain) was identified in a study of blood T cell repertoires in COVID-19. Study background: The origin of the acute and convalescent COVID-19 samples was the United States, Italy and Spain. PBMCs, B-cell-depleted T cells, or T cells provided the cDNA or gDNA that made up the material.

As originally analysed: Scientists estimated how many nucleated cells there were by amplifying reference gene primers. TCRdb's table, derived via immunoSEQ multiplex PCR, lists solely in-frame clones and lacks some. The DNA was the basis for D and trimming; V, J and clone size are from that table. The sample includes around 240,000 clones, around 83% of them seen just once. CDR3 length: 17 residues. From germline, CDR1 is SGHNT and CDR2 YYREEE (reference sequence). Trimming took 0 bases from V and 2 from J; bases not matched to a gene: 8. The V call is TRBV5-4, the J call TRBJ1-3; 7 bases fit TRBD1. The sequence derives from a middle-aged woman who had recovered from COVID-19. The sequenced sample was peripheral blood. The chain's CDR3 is CASSLGPQGSAGNTIYF. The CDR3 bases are TGTGCCAGCAGCTTGGGACCACAGGGGTCTGCTGGAAACACCATATATTTT.